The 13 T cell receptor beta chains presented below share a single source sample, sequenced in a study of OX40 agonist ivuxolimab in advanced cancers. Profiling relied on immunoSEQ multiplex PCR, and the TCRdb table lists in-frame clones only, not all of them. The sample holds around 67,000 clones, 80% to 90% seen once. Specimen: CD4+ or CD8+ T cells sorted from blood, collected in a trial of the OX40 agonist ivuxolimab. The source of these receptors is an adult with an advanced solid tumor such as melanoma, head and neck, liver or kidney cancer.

The CDR3 spells CASSYAWDSGGGYTF. The CDR3 region has the DNA TGTGCCAGCAGCTACGCCTGGGACAGTGGGGGCGGCTACACCTTC. The chain combines TRBV7-2 with TRBJ1-2; the match to TRBD1 covers 7 bases. The CDR3 covers 15 residues. J was trimmed by 8 bases and V by 4 bases; bases with no gene match: 13. Germline V gives CDR1 SGHTA, CDR2 FQGNSA.

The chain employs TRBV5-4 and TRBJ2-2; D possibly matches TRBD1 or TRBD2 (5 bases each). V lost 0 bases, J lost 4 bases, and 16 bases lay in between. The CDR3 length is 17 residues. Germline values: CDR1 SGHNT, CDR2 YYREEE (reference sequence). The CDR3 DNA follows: TGTGCCAGCAGCTTGGAGGCAGGGACGAGAGTCACCGGGGAGCTGTTTTTT. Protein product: CASSLEAGTRVTGELFF.

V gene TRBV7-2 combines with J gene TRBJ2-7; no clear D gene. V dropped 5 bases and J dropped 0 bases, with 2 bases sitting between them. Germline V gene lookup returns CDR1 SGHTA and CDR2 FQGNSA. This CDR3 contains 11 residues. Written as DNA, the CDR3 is TGTGCCAGCAGCATCTCCTACGAGCAGTACTTC. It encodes CASSISYEQYF. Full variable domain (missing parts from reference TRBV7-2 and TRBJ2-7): GAGVSQSPSNKVTEKGKDVELRCDPISGHTALYWYRQSLGQGLEFLIYFQGNSAPDKSGLPSDRFSAERTGGSVSTLTIQRTQQEDSAVYLCASSISYEQYFGPGTRLTVT.

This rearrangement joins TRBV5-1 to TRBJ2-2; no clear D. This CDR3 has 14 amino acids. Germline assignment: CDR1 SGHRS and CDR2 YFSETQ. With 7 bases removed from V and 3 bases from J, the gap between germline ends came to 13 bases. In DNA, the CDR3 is TGCGCCAGCGGGCCCATCCCCGACACCGGGGAGCTGTTTTTT. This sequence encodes CASGPIPDTGELFF.

The DNA for the CDR3 is TGTGCCAGCAGCCCGAACTGGGGGGGCCGCTATGGCTACACCTTC. This codes for CASSPNWGGRYGYTF. The J gene is TRBJ1-2, the V gene TRBV7-2; the D gene is possibly TRBD1 (6 bases). Trimming removed 5 bases from V and 4 bases from J, with 17 bases in between. This CDR3 is 15 amino acids long. The germline CDR1 and CDR2 sequences are SGHTA and FQGNSA.

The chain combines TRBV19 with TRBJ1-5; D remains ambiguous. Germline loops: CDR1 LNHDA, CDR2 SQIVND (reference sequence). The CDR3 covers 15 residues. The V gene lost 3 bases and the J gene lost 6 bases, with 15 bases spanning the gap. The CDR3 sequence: CASSIGQAKGQPQHF. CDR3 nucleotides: TGTGCCAGTAGTATCGGGCAGGCGAAGGGTCAGCCCCAGCATTTT.

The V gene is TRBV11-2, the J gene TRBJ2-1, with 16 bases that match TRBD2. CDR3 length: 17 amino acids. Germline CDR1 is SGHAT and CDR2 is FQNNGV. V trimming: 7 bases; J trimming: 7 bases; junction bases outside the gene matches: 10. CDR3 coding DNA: TGTGCCAGCACCCCTCCGGGACTAGCGGGAGGGAAAAATGAGCAGTTCTTC. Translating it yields CASTPPGLAGGKNEQFF.

The CDR3 nucleotides read TGCGCCAGCAGCTTTACAGGGACGAAGGCAGATACGCAGTATTTT. As protein: CASSFTGTKADTQYF. The V gene is TRBV4-3, the J gene TRBJ2-3; D is perhaps TRBD1 (6 bases). The CDR3 has 15 residues. V dropped 5 bases and J dropped 4 bases, with 16 bases sitting between them. Germline lookup yields CDR1 LGHNA and CDR2 YSLEER.

CDR3 coding DNA: TGTGCCACCCGCTTCTCTGGAAACACCATATATTTT. As protein: CATRFSGNTIYF. The rearrangement links TRBV7-9 to TRBJ1-3; D gene unclear. The CDR3 sequence is 12 residues long. Per germline, CDR1 SEHNR and CDR2 FQNEAQ (reference sequence). V lost 10 bases and J 0 bases, leaving 7 bases between the germline ends.

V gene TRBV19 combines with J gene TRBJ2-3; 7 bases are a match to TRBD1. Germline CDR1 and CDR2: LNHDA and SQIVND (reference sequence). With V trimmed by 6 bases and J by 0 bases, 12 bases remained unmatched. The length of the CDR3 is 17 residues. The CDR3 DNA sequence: TGTGCCAGTAGCCCTTTCCGGGACAGAGCTAGCACAGATACGCAGTATTTT. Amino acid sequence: CASSPFRDRASTDTQYF. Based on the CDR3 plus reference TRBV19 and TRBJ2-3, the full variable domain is DGGITQSPKYLFRKEGQNVTLSCEQNLNHDAMYWYRQDPGQGLRLIYYSQIVNDFQKGDIAEGYSVSREKKESFPLTVTSAQKNPTAFYLCASSPFRDRASTDTQYFGPGTRLTVL.

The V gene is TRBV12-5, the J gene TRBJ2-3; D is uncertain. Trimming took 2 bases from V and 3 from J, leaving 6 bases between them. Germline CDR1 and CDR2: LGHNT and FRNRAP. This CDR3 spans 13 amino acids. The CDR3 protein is CASGLSRTDTQYF. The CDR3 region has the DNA TGTGCTAGTGGTTTGAGTAGAACAGATACGCAGTATTTT.

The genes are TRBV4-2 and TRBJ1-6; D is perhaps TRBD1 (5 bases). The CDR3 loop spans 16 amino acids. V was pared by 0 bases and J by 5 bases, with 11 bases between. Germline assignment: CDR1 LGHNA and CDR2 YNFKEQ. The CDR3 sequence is CASSQDPWGDNSPLHF. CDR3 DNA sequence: TGTGCCAGCAGCCAAGATCCCTGGGGGGATAATTCACCCCTCCACTTT.

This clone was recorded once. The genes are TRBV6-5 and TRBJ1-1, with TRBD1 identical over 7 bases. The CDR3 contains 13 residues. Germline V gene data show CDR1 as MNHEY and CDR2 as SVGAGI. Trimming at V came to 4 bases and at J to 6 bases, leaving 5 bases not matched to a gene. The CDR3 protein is CASSSHRGPEAFF. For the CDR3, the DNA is TGTGCCAGCAGTTCACACAGGGGACCTGAAGCTTTCTTT.